This entry lists 20 T cell receptor beta chains sequenced from one sample in a study of T-cell reconstitution after alpha-beta-depleted transplantation in children. For TCRbeta, the library was prepared with unique molecular identifiers. Using its own MiXCR run on the PCR reads, TCRdb lists one record per CDR3 protein. The sample includes more than 450,000 distinct CDR3 sequences, around 18% of them seen just once. Here the sequenced sample was PBMCs from the stem cell graft donor, taken from the stem cell graft. The receptors stem from a human donor who donated a stem cell graft to a child with acute lymphoblastic leukemia.

For this clonotype: A much larger clonotype is one base distant, so this may be a read error. The rearrangement links TRBV4-1 to TRBJ2-7; no definite D call. Germline CDR1 and CDR2: MGHRA and YSYEKL. The CDR3 length is 13 residues. The CDR3 DNA sequence: TGCGCCAGCGGCCAAGGACCCTCCTACGAGCAGTACTTC. Residues: CASGQGPSYEQYF.

At least ten counts were recorded for this clonotype. The chain combines TRBV7-2 with TRBJ2-4; no clear D. The length of the CDR3 is 17 residues. Germline-derived CDR1 and CDR2 are SGHTA and FQGNSA. V was clipped by 8 bases and J by 6 bases, with 26 bases between them. CDR3 amino acids: CASGKSLFGGSVNIQYF. In DNA, the CDR3 is TGTGCCAGCGGCAAATCCCTTTTTGGCGGTTCGGTAAACATTCAGTACTTC.

This clonotype turned up a few times. This chain connects TRBV12-3 or TRBV12-4 to TRBJ2-5, with 8 bases that match TRBD1. CDR3 length: 15 residues. V gave up 6 bases and J gave up 2 bases; unmatched junction bases: 8. This chain's CDR3 is CASSPRDRPQETQYF. CDR3 bases: TGTGCCAGCAGCCCCAGGGACAGGCCACAAGAGACCCAGTACTTC.

This chain uses TRBV25-1 with TRBJ2-7, with TRBD2 matching over 10 bases. CDR1 is MGHDK and CDR2 is SYGVNS in the germline V gene. The CDR3 extends over 13 amino acids. V gave up 10 bases and J gave up 1 base; unmatched junction bases: 4. In DNA form, the CDR3 reads TGTGCCACCCTAGCGGGAGCTTCCTACGAGCAGTACTTC. Translation: CATLAGASYEQYF.

V usage is TRBV9 and J usage is TRBJ2-3; D not certain. Germline V lookup: CDR1 SGDLS, CDR2 YYNGEE. V lost 0 bases to trimming and J lost 1 base, with 9 bases between them. This CDR3 has 15 amino acids. The CDR3 here is CASSVDAGGTDTQYF. DNA for the CDR3: TGTGCCAGCAGCGTAGACGCTGGGGGCACAGATACGCAGTATTTT.

The chain joins TRBV20-1 to TRBJ2-7; no clear D. CDR3 length: 15 residues. V lost 3 bases to trimming and J lost 2 bases, with 17 bases between them. Germline V gene data show CDR1 as DFQATT and CDR2 as SNEGSKA (reference sequence). The CDR3 is CSASVSKAFPYEQYF. In DNA, the CDR3 is TGCAGTGCTAGCGTCTCGAAAGCGTTTCCCTACGAGCAGTACTTC.

This clonotype was observed a handful of times. V is TRBV12-3 or TRBV12-4 and J is TRBJ2-1, with TRBD2 matching over 7 bases. CDR3 length: 14 residues. The V gene end was trimmed by 1 base and the J gene end by 7 bases; junction bases not matched to a gene: 4. The CDR3 nucleotides are TGTGCCAGCAGTTTAGAGGCGGGAGTGAATGAGCAGTTCTTC. It specifies CASSLEAGVNEQFF.

This chain connects TRBV6-4 to TRBJ2-2; 7 positions match TRBD1. The length of the CDR3 is 15 residues. Germline lookup yields CDR1 MRHNA and CDR2 SNTAGT. The trim removed 7 bases at V and 0 bases at J, leaving 5 bases unmatched. The CDR3 coding sequence is TGTGCCAGCACTCCGGGGACAGCGAACACCGGGGAGCTGTTTTTT. It specifies CASTPGTANTGELFF.

This clonotype came up a few times. This rearrangement joins TRBV20-1 to TRBJ1-1; 9 bases fit TRBD1. The CDR3 extends over 17 amino acids. Germline loops: CDR1 DFQATT, CDR2 SNEGSKA (reference sequence). V shed 0 bases and J 4 bases; nucleotides not matched to a gene: 12. The CDR3 loop is CSARDVGDRVSSTEAFF. The DNA for the CDR3 is TGCAGTGCTAGAGATGTGGGGGACAGGGTCTCGTCCACTGAAGCTTTCTTT.

This clonotype was found many times. The CDR3 loop reads CASSRWSDTQYF. The DNA of the CDR3 is TGTGCCAGCAGTCGATGGTCAGATACGCAGTATTTT. The chain carries TRBV28 and TRBJ2-3; D uncertain. This CDR3 spans 12 amino acids. From germline, CDR1 is MDHEN and CDR2 SYDVKM. V was pared by 5 bases and J by 4 bases, with 7 bases between.

This clonotype came up a few times. The chain has TRBV12-3 or TRBV12-4 and TRBJ2-7; a possible D gene is TRBD1 (6 bases). Deletions cut 4 bases from V and 3 bases from J, with 16 bases between. The CDR3 has 15 amino acids. CDR3: CASSSPTQGGYEQYF. Written as DNA, the CDR3 is TGTGCCAGCAGTTCTCCGACCCAAGGGGGCTACGAGCAGTACTTC.

CDR3 bases: TGTGCCAGCAGCCCCGGGGGGGGGCCGGGGGAAGCTTTCTTT. It codes for CASSPGGGPGEAFF. J is TRBJ1-1 and V is TRBV7-9; D might be TRBD1 (6 bases). Germline V gives CDR1 SEHNR, CDR2 FQNEAQ (reference sequence). V lost 5 bases and J 8 bases, leaving 18 bases between the germline ends. The CDR3 totals 14 residues. Variable domain in full (rest from reference TRBV7-9 and TRBJ1-1): DTGVSQNPRHKITKRGQNVTFRCDPISEHNRLYWYRQTLGQGPEFLTYFQNEAQLEKSRLLSDRFSAERPKGSFSTLEIQRTEQGDSAMYLCASSPGGGPGEAFFGQGTRLTVV.

This clonotype came up a few times. The chain is built from TRBV10-2 and TRBJ1-5; D unclear. The CDR3 loop spans 14 amino acids. Trimming pared 0 bases from V and 6 bases from J, leaving 9 bases between. Germline CDR1 is WSHSY and CDR2 is SAAADI. CDR3 region: CASSESGVTQPQHF. The CDR3 DNA follows: TGCGCCAGCAGTGAGTCCGGGGTTACTCAGCCCCAGCATTTT.

The chain uses TRBV24-1 and TRBJ2-2; TRBD1 aligns across 10 bases. CDR1 KGHDR and CDR2 SFDVKD come from the germline V gene. Trimming removed 10 bases from V and 6 bases from J; junction bases left unmatched: 7. The CDR3 spans 14 residues. The DNA for the CDR3 is TGTGCCACAAAAGACAGGGGGCAGTCCGGGGAGCTGTTTTTT. Its translation: CATKDRGQSGELFF.

This clonotype was observed a handful of times. This chain connects TRBV27 to TRBJ2-7; maybe TRBD2 (5 bases). The germline V gene encodes CDR1 MNHEY and CDR2 SMNVEV (reference sequence). Trimming removed 2 bases at V and 4 bases at J, with 12 bases between. This CDR3 contains 14 residues. CDR3 coding DNA: TGTGCCAGCAGTTTAGGAGGAGAAGGGTACGAGCAGTACTTC. Protein sequence: CASSLGGEGYEQYF.

This clonotype was seen at least ten times. The rearrangement uses TRBV15 and TRBJ2-3; 7 bases line up with TRBD2. The V gene end was trimmed by 2 bases and the J gene end by 0 bases; junction bases not matched to a gene: 5. Germline values: CDR1 LNHNV, CDR2 YYDKDF (reference sequence). The CDR3 sequence is 16 residues long. CDR3 nucleotide sequence: TGTGCCACCAGCAGATCGTTGGGAGGGAGCACAGATACGCAGTATTTT. It translates to CATSRSLGGSTDTQYF.

The V and J genes are TRBV29-1 and TRBJ2-1; perhaps D is TRBD1 or TRBD2 (6 bases each). The CDR3 loop spans 15 amino acids. V was pared by 6 bases and J by 6 bases, with 21 bases between. The V gene's germline CDR1 is SQVTM and CDR2 ANQGSEA. The CDR3 loop is CSVGGPQGLSNEQFF. The CDR3 DNA reads as TGCAGCGTGGGGGGCCCGCAGGGTTTAAGCAATGAGCAGTTCTTC.

The CDR3 DNA reads TGCGCCAGCAGCTTTCAGGCAGGGCAGAACTATGGCTACACCTTC. Its translation is CASSFQAGQNYGYTF. This rearrangement joins TRBV5-1 to TRBJ1-2; D is possibly TRBD1 (5 bases). The length of the CDR3 is 15 residues. Trimming shortened V by 2 bases and J by 2 bases, and 13 bases separated the two germline ends. Per germline, CDR1 SGHRS and CDR2 YFSETQ.

This clonotype showed up just a few times. V usage is TRBV20-1 and J usage is TRBJ2-7; D remains unclear. The CDR3 contains 13 residues. Germline CDR1 and CDR2: DFQATT and SNEGSKA (reference sequence). Deletions cut 0 bases from V and 2 bases from J, with 8 bases between. The CDR3: CSARDAGTYEQYF. CDR3 in DNA: TGCAGTGCTAGAGATGCTGGAACCTACGAGCAGTACTTC.

This clonotype has more than one count but fewer than ten. CDR3 loop: CAISQTGLAYEQYF. For the CDR3, the DNA is TGTGCCATCAGTCAGACGGGACTGGCCTACGAGCAGTACTTC. The chain uses TRBV10-3 and TRBJ2-7; a possible D gene is TRBD2 (6 bases). The CDR3 contains 14 residues. Germline CDR1 and CDR2: ENHRY and SYGVKD. Trimming left V 5 bases short and J 2 bases short, with 13 bases between.